This T cell receptor (beta chain) originates from a study of PD-1 blockade in classical Hodgkin lymphoma. Points from the study as a whole: By C4D1 there was a significant rise in CD4+ TCR diversity but not in CD8+ TCR diversity. Individuals initiating nivolumab under 1 year after ASCT were excluded. When set against healthy donors, newly diagnosed patients were reported to show lower baseline TCR diversity.

TCRdb keeps only in-frame clones here, not all; method: immunoSEQ multiplex PCR. The sample carries 90,000 to 95,000 clones, approximately 92% recorded once. For this clone: Its cognate antigen is unknown.

CDR1 is SGHNT, CDR2 YENEEA, per germline. The CDR3 length is 15 residues. Trimming pared 0 bases from V and 10 bases from J, leaving 16 bases between. In every patient, relapse followed autologous stem cell transplantation, while exposure to brentuximab vedotin differed. The material was peripheral blood mononuclear cells (PBMCs), obtained before the second cycle of nivolumab. The gene calls are TRBV11-3 and TRBJ2-1, with D unresolved. The sequence derives from a human donor with classical Hodgkin lymphoma. The CDR3 bases are TGTGCCAGCAGCTTAGATGGTGGCGGCCCGAGCGAGCAGTTCTTC. It specifies CASSLDGGGPSEQFF.